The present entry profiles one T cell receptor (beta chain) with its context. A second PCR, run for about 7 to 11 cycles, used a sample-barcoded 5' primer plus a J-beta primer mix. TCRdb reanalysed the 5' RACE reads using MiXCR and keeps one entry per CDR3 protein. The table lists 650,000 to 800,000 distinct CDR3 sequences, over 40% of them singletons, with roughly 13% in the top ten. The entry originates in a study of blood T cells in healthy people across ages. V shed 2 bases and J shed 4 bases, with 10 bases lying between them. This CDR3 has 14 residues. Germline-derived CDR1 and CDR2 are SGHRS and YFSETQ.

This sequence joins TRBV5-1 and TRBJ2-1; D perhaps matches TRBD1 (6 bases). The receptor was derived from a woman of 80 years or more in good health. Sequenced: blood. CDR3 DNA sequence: TGCGCCAGCAGCTTCCGGGACACTTACAATGAGCAGTTCTTC. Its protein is CASSFRDTYNEQFF.